In its sample, the clone carrying this T cell receptor (beta chain) was seen a few times. The target antigen is unknown. CDR1 and CDR2 from the germline V gene are SGHRS and YFSETQ. The CDR3 spans 19 residues. J was trimmed by 1 base and V by 6 bases; bases with no gene match: 11. These data come from a study of T-cell memory formation after mild COVID-19. Whole-study context: TCR clustering was largely donor specific. Study-wide findings and caveats: Pre-infection memory carried some responding clones, suggesting that cross-reactive memory joined. CD8+ contracting clones occupied EMRA, while CD4+ ones occupied mainly CM and EM.

TCR alpha and TCR beta cDNA libraries with sample barcodes and UMIs came from 5'RACE using constant-segment primers. MiXCR was run by TCRdb on the 5' RACE reads, yielding one entry per CDR3 protein. The sample lists 150,000 to 200,000 distinct CDR3 sequences; roughly 11% were seen once. The sequencing sample was made of PBMCs or a T cell subset sorted from them (not recorded which). The chain has TRBV5-1 and TRBJ2-6, with 12 bases lining up with TRBD1. This sequence originates from a man younger than 30 who had mild COVID-19 (a few samples of this study predate the infection). Cell type and time point are not known. CDR3 nucleotide sequence: TGCGCCAGCACCGACCCACCGGGACAGGGGGCTTCTGGGGCCAACGTCCTGACTTTC. The encoded protein is CASTDPPGQGASGANVLTF.